This T cell receptor (beta chain) comes out of a study of immune evolution from preneoplasia to lung adenocarcinoma (dated by TCRdb to 2020 to 2023). For the study in its entirety: HLA loss of heterozygosity was observed in roughly 6.8%, 16% and 36% of AIS, MIA and ADC lesions, respectively, and was not observed in any AAH lesions. Immune contexture across lung adenocarcinoma precursors and invasive adenocarcinoma was profiled using immune gene expression, TCR sequencing and multiplex immunofluorescence. Resected precursor lesions (AAH, AIS, MIA) and invasive adenocarcinomas were compared with paired morphologically normal lung tissue. Sample size was determined by specimen availability and not by a prior power calculation. The immune data were combined with whole exome sequencing and methylation data from the same cohort of nodules. The overall cohort was made up of around 57 patients with pulmonary nodules who had surgical resection. A total of about 51 patients contributed TCR sequencing data. According to the study, 90 to 130 samples went through TCR sequencing. POLYSOLVER was used to infer Class I HLA alleles from exome data, while LOHHLA was used to detect allele-specific HLA loss.

Spanning cysteine to phenylalanine, the CDR3 consists of 11 amino acids. Only the CDR3 portion is preserved as DNA: 33 bases, with reading frame beginning at the first base. A distance of 8 bases separates the germline ends of V and J, which lose 5 bases and 9 bases respectively. Based on the germline V gene, the CDR1 and CDR2 sequences are MGHDK and SYGVNS. Using the immunoSEQ hsTCRbeta Kit, TCR beta CDR3 regions were sequenced from DNA. The authors' analysis ran thus. TCR sequencing data were analysed with the ImmunoSEQ Analyzer. T cell clonality was defined as 1 minus Pielou's evenness, as computed on productive rearrangements. To measure T cell diversity, the inverse Simpson index was applied to productive templates. T cell density was defined as TCR beta template counts normalized to usable DNA, with usable DNA estimated by amplifying and sequencing housekeeping genes. Two-sided Kruskal-Wallis tests were used to compare TCR metrics across histologic stages. The source is immuneACCESS, and TCRdb retained only in-frame sequences with V and J called. Part of the clones is not carried over; for the studies checked, unresolved V genes explain less than half of this, and the remainder is unexplained. Clonal size and the V and J genes are those of that table, whereas D and trimming came from the DNA. Across this sample there are around 4,400 clones, with 70% to 85% seen only once. The top ten clones comprise less than 7% of the sample.

Between the mid-2010s and the late 2010s, the patients underwent resection in either Japan or China. Two lung cancer pathologists independently confirmed the histologic diagnosis of each case on H&E slides. Macro-dissection after pathologic assessment enriched premalignant or tumor cells for nucleic acid extraction. FFPE tissue was used for DNA isolation with the AllPrep DNA/RNA FFPE Kit. Note on this clone: Its cognate antigen has yet to be identified. No clone much larger than this one lies a single base away; base qualities are absent.

Points the paper makes about the study in general: All patients were from Japan and China, so applicability to Western populations was uncertain. Normal lung showed the highest clonality, whereas later-stage lesions appeared to have higher T cell density and diversity but lower clonality. Top T cell clone frequencies were highest in normal lung and appeared to decrease progressively from AAH through AIS, MIA and invasive adenocarcinoma. KRAS-mutant nodules showed the highest T cell clonality compared with EGFR-mutant or double wild-type lesions. Findings were based on association rather than direct causation; larger cohorts with long-term follow-up and longitudinal biopsies were deemed needed.

The receptor was derived from a person between 45 and 75 years old with lung adenocarcinoma. The rearrangement joined TRBV25-1 to TRBJ2-1; no D gene can be assigned with confidence. The sequenced material came from FFPE minimally invasive lung adenocarcinoma tissue. Interpreted using the paper, the cell subset or site label stands for: micro-invasive lung adenocarcinoma (MIA). For the CDR3, the sequence is CASSPQSEQFF. The nucleotides are TGTGCCAGCAGTCCACAGAGTGAGCAGTTCTTC.